The text below deals with one T cell receptor beta chain. The antigen is unknown. From the PCR reads, TCRdb called clonotypes with MiXCR, one entry per CDR3 protein. The sample has around 470,000 distinct CDR3 sequences, about a quarter seen once. The record originates from a study of molecular identifiers for immune sequencing clone quantification. V was trimmed by 0 bases and J by 0 bases, leaving 12 bases between them. This CDR3 has 16 residues. Germline V lookup: CDR1 DFQATT, CDR2 SNEGSKA (reference sequence). Study-wide results and caveats: Highly expanded clone sizes could be underestimated by identical TCR molecules sharing a barcode.

This sequence originates from a human donor in good health. Some libraries in this study had Jurkat cell RNA spiked in. The sample taken for sequencing was naive CD8+ T cells from blood, with Jurkat cell RNA spiked in. Subset defined: FACS-sorted CD8+CD4-CCR7+CD45RA+ naive T cells. The J gene is TRBJ1-5, the V gene TRBV20-1; weak D call: TRBD1 (5 bases). The CDR3 loop reads CSARDPGQTSNQPQHF. For the CDR3, the DNA is TGCAGTGCTAGAGATCCAGGACAAACTAGCAATCAGCCCCAGCATTTT.